This T cell receptor beta chain was sequenced during a study of T-cell memory formation after mild COVID-19. The V gene's germline CDR1 is SQVTM and CDR2 ANQGSEA. The ends lost 6 bases at V and 5 bases at J; junction bases unmatched: 8. The CDR3 contains 13 residues. General study points: The study detected some responding clones in pre-infection memory, suggesting cross-reactive memory joined. SARS-CoV-2 specificity of second-wave clones peaking day 37 was unconfirmed. Researchers report contracting CD4+ clones mostly in CM and EM, with CD8+ clones in EMRA.

Sample barcodes and UMIs were carried by the TCR alpha and TCR beta cDNA libraries that 5'RACE generated with constant-segment primers. MiXCR was run by TCRdb on the 5' RACE reads, yielding one entry per CDR3 protein. This sample yields over 350,000 distinct CDR3 sequences, of which about 15% are seen a single time; around a fifth belongs to the top ten. In the case of this clonotype: The antigen is unknown.

The chain carries TRBV29-1 and TRBJ1-1; TRBD1 aligns across 8 bases. This clonotype was obtained from a man aged 18-30 years who had mild COVID-19 (a few samples of this study predate the infection). Cell type and time point are not known. Sequencing was done on a sample of PBMCs or a T cell subset sorted from them (not recorded which). The CDR3 loop reads CSVSFDRGTEAFF. CDR3 nucleotide sequence: TGCAGCGTCTCCTTTGACAGGGGAACTGAAGCTTTCTTT. Full variable domain (missing parts from reference TRBV29-1 and TRBJ1-1): SAVISQKPSRDICQRGTSLTIQCQVDSQVTMMFWYRQQPGQSLTLIATANQGSEATYESGFVIDKFPISRPNLTFSTLTVSNMSPEDSSIYLCSVSFDRGTEAFFGQGTRLTVV.